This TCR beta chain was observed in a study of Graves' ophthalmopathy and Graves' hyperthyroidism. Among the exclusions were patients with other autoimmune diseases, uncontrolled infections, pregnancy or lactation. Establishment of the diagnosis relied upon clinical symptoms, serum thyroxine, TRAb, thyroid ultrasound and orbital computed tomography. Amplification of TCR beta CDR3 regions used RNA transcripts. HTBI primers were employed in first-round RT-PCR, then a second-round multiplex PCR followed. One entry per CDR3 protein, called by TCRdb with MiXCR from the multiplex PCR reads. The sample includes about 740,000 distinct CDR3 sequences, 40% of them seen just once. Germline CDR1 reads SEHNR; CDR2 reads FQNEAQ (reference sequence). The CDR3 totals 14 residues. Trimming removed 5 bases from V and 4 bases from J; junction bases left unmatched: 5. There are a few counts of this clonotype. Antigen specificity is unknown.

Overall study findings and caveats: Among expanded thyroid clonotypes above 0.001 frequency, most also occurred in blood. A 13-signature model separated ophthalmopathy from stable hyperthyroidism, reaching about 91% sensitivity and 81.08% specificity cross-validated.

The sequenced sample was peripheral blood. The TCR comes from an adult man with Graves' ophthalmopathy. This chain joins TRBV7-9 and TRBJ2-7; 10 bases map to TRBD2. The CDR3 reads CASSRSGGLYEQYF. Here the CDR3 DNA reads TGTGCCAGCAGCCGTAGCGGGGGGCTATACGAGCAGTACTTC.